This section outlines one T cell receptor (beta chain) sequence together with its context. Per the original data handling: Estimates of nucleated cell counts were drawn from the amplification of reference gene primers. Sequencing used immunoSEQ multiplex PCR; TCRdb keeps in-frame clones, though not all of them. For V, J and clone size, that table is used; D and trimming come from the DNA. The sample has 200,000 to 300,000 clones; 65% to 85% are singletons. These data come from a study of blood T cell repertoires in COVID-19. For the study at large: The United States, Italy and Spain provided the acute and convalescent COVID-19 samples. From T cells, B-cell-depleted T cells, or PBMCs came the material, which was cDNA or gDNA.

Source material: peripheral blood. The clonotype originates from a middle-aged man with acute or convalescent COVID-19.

The chain's CDR3 is CASSTSGGSSYEQYF. CDR3 in DNA: TGTGCCAGCAGTACTAGCGGGGGCAGCTCCTACGAGCAGTACTTC. V usage is TRBV6-6 and J usage is TRBJ2-7; 11 nucleotides match TRBD2. From germline, CDR1 is MNHNY and CDR2 SVGAGI (reference sequence). This CDR3 is 15 amino acids long. The ends lost 5 bases at V and 0 bases at J; junction bases unmatched: 3.